The 27 T cell receptor beta chains presented below share a single source sample, sequenced in a study of cytomegalovirus exposure and HLA in healthy donors. Use of 60 Vbeta and 13 Jbeta primers characterized the PCR. Here immunoSEQ multiplex PCR was the method, and the copy in TCRdb shows in-frame clones only, minus some. This sample yields 150,000 or so clones, of which roughly 72% are seen a single time; around 7.2% belongs to the top ten. The source material was PBMCs. The receptors stem from a male donor in good health and CMV-seronegative.

The V and J genes are TRBV28 and TRBJ2-4, with 9 bases that match TRBD1. The CDR3 has 16 amino acids. The trim removed 5 bases at V and 2 bases at J, leaving 7 bases unmatched. Looked up from germline, CDR1 is MDHEN and CDR2 is SYDVKM. CDR3 amino acids: CASSPQGAGPKNIQYF. The CDR3 DNA reads as TGTGCCAGCAGTCCACAGGGGGCCGGGCCCAAAAACATTCAGTACTTC.

The CDR3 region is CASSLQTGAGGYTF. The CDR3 DNA reads TGCGCCAGCAGCCTACAGACAGGGGCCGGTGGCTACACCTTC. V usage is TRBV4-1 and J usage is TRBJ1-2; TRBD1 aligns across 8 bases. The length of the CDR3 is 14 residues. V dropped 4 bases and J dropped 7; count of bases not matched to a gene: 8. CDR1 and CDR2 (germline): MGHRA, YSYEKL.

About this clone itself: In the same sample, other DNA sequences code for this CDR3. The J gene is TRBJ1-2, the V gene TRBV28; no firm D call. Germline V gene sequence: CDR1 MDHEN, CDR2 SYDVKM. The CDR3 covers 12 residues. V was pared by 5 bases and J by 7 bases, with 11 bases between. DNA for the CDR3: TGTGCCAGCAGTCTCCGGCCGGGTGGCTACACCTTC. Translating gives CASSLRPGGYTF.

This clone has more than one count but fewer than ten. The chain couples TRBV20-1 to TRBJ2-1; a weak D match, TRBD2 (5 bases). This CDR3 comprises 11 residues. Trimming left V 6 bases short and J 10 bases short, with 13 bases between. The germline V gene encodes CDR1 DFQATT and CDR2 SNEGSKA (reference sequence). The CDR3 DNA sequence: TGCAGTGCCCCGACCGGAGGAGAGCAGTTCTTC. Translated: CSAPTGGEQFF.

This clone came up a few times. V and J are TRBV7-6 and TRBJ2-7, with 8 bases lining up with TRBD1. Losses at the gene ends were 5 bases for V and 2 bases for J; bases not matched to a gene: 5. This CDR3 comprises 14 residues. In germline, CDR1 is SGHVS, CDR2 FNYEAQ. CDR3 DNA sequence: TGTGCCAGCAGCAGAGGACAGGGTACCTACGAGCAGTACTTC. Residues: CASSRGQGTYEQYF.

The DNA of the CDR3 is TGTGCCAGCAGCTTAGACCCTGTGGGACAGTCTTCCTCCTACGAGCAGTACTTC. It translates to CASSLDPVGQSSSYEQYF. The rearrangement links TRBV7-8 to TRBJ2-7; 7 nucleotides agree with TRBD1. V shed 1 base, J shed 0 bases, and the junction held 12 bases outside the gene matches. Germline V CDR1 and CDR2: SGHVS, FQNEAQ. This CDR3 contains 18 residues.

The chain recombines TRBV6-5 with TRBJ1-4, with 7 bases fitting TRBD1. CDR3 length: 14 residues. V lost 8 bases and J lost 5; bases outside the gene matches: 8. Germline CDR1 reads MNHEY; CDR2 reads SVGAGI. CDR3 in DNA: TGTGCCAGCCATACAAGGGGGCTCAATGAAAAACTGTTTTTT. As protein: CASHTRGLNEKLFF.

CDR3 sequence reads: CASSWGGNTEAFF. The CDR3 bases are TGCGCCAGCAGCTGGGGAGGGAACACTGAAGCTTTCTTT. V gene TRBV5-1 combines with J gene TRBJ1-1; D is uncertain. The CDR3 is 13 residues long. Trimming shortened V by 3 bases and J by 1 base, and 7 bases separated the two germline ends. Germline CDR1 reads SGHRS; CDR2 reads YFSETQ. Using reference TRBV5-1 and TRBJ1-1 for the parts outside the CDR3, the full variable domain is KAGVTQTPRYLIKTRGQQVTLSCSPISGHRSVSWYQQTPGQGLQFLFEYFSETQRNKGNFPGRFSGRQFSNSRSEMNVSTLELGDSALYLCASSWGGNTEAFFGQGTRLTVV.

As DNA, the CDR3 is TGTGCCAGCAGTGAAACAGGGTCGGAAAAACTGTTTTTT. It encodes CASSETGSEKLFF. The V gene is TRBV6-1, the J gene TRBJ1-4; weak D call: TRBD1 (6 bases). Per the germline V gene, CDR1 is MNHNS and CDR2 is SASEGT. V lost 2 bases and J lost 8, with 9 bases in between. The CDR3 length is 13 residues.

This CDR3 reads CASSLYLAGGSNEQFF. The DNA of the CDR3 is TGTGCCAGCAGCCTCTACTTAGCGGGAGGTTCCAATGAGCAGTTCTTC. The chain is built from TRBV7-2 and TRBJ2-1; 10 bases match TRBD2. Germline-derived CDR1 and CDR2 are SGHTA and FQGNSA. J was trimmed by 6 bases and V by 5 bases; bases with no gene match: 10. This CDR3 contains 16 residues.

This chain joins TRBV7-3 and TRBJ1-1, with 8 bases identical to TRBD1. V dropped 4 bases and J dropped 4; count of bases not matched to a gene: 8. The length of the CDR3 is 15 residues. Per germline, CDR1 SGHTA and CDR2 FQGTGA. CDR3 sequence (DNA): TGTGCCAGCAGCTCCAAGCGTACAGGGGGCACTGAAGCTTTCTTT. Translated: CASSSKRTGGTEAFF.

This rearrangement joins TRBV6-5 to TRBJ2-1, with 12 bases that match TRBD2. Looked up from germline, CDR1 is MNHEY and CDR2 is SVGAGI. The J segment lost 7 bases and the V segment lost 6 bases, leaving 7 bases of the junction unmatched. The CDR3 loop spans 15 amino acids. CDR3: CASRPTSGGRNEQFF. CDR3 coding DNA: TGTGCCAGCAGGCCCACTAGCGGGGGGAGGAATGAGCAGTTCTTC.

The rearrangement links TRBV4-3 to TRBJ1-2, with TRBD1 matching 7 bases. The V segment lost 2 bases and the J segment 8 bases; nucleotides outside the gene matches: 14. The V gene's germline CDR1 is LGHNA and CDR2 YSLEER. The CDR3 consists of 16 residues. The CDR3 here is CASSQFWAGGTRGYTF. The CDR3, as DNA: TGCGCCAGCAGCCAATTCTGGGCAGGGGGGACGCGGGGCTACACCTTC.

The chain recombines TRBV5-1 with TRBJ2-1; 11 bases agree with TRBD2. Germline loops: CDR1 SGHRS, CDR2 YFSETQ. The ends lost 4 bases at V and 0 bases at J; junction bases unmatched: 6. This CDR3 region has 17 residues. The CDR3: CASSVNSGRASYNEQFF. Written as DNA, the CDR3 is TGCGCCAGCAGCGTTAATAGCGGGAGGGCCTCCTACAATGAGCAGTTCTTC.

The chain recombines TRBV30 with TRBJ2-7; TRBD2 is a possible D gene (5 bases). Germline V CDR1 and CDR2: GTSNPN, SVGIG (reference sequence). V was clipped by 3 bases and J by 5 bases, with 8 bases between them. The length of the CDR3 is 11 residues. The DNA for the CDR3 is TGTGCCTGGAGCGGGATCGACGAGCAGTACTTC. Its protein is CAWSGIDEQYF.

This clone was observed a few times. This sequence joins TRBV5-4 and TRBJ1-5; 7 bases align to TRBD1. Germline V gene lookup returns CDR1 SGHNT and CDR2 YYREEE (reference sequence). V trimming: 3 bases; J trimming: 5 bases; junction bases outside the gene matches: 8. The CDR3 consists of 15 residues. This chain's CDR3 is CASSSGLGGDQPQHF. CDR3 nucleotide sequence: TGTGCCAGCAGCTCGGGACTAGGGGGCGATCAGCCCCAGCATTTT.

The genes are TRBV27 and TRBJ1-1; possibly TRBD1 for D (6 bases). The CDR3 extends over 17 amino acids. Germline CDR1 and CDR2: MNHEY and SMNVEV (reference sequence). Trimming pared 7 bases from V and 4 bases from J, leaving 25 bases between. The CDR3 bases are TGTGCCAGCAAACCGCATAGACAGGCTCTAAGGAGCACTGAAGCTTTCTTT. Its protein is CASKPHRQALRSTEAFF.

The J gene is TRBJ1-2, the V gene TRBV28; D perhaps matches TRBD1 (5 bases). This CDR3 region has 11 residues. Trimming took 6 bases from V and 5 from J, leaving 7 bases between them. Germline CDR1 MDHEN, CDR2 SYDVKM. CDR3 residues: CASSRAYGYTF. DNA of the CDR3: TGTGCCAGCAGCAGGGCGTATGGCTACACCTTC.

V gene TRBV9 combines with J gene TRBJ2-2; D remains unclear. This CDR3 contains 14 residues. V gave up 7 bases and J gave up 4 bases, with 14 bases separating them. The germline CDR1 and CDR2 sequences are SGDLS and YYNGEE. The CDR3 protein is CASGPPYSTGELFF. In DNA form, the CDR3 reads TGTGCCAGCGGTCCTCCCTACAGCACCGGGGAGCTGTTTTTT.

V usage is TRBV6-5 and J usage is TRBJ2-5; maybe TRBD1 (6 bases). The V gene lost 6 bases and the J gene lost 5 bases, with 16 bases spanning the gap. Germline V gene data show CDR1 as MNHEY and CDR2 as SVGAGI. This CDR3 is 14 amino acids long. The CDR3, as DNA: TGTGCCAGCAGCCTCCCAGGGGTAGGCGAGACCCAGTACTTC. Translated: CASSLPGVGETQYF.

The rearrangement links TRBV7-9 to TRBJ2-3; 7 bases agree with TRBD1. CDR3 length: 14 residues. The germline CDR1 and CDR2 sequences are SEHNR and FQNEAQ (reference sequence). V lost 5 bases and J lost 2; bases outside the gene matches: 4. The CDR3 DNA reads TGTGCCAGCAGCCCGGGACAGTCCACAGATACGCAGTATTTT. Translation: CASSPGQSTDTQYF.

The DNA for the CDR3 is TGTGCCAGCAGTGCCGAACAGGGCCCACAATACAATGAGCAGTTCTTC. Protein product: CASSAEQGPQYNEQFF. The chain links TRBV25-1 to TRBJ2-1, with a weak D call TRBD1 (6 bases). The CDR3 loop spans 16 amino acids. The germline V and J ends were trimmed by 4 bases and 4 bases, with 17 bases remaining between them. Germline V gene data show CDR1 as MGHDK and CDR2 as SYGVNS.

The rearrangement links TRBV21-1 to TRBJ2-7; TRBD2, as called in the table, went unchecked against the DNA. TRBV21-1 is a known pseudogene. The CDR3 spans 20 residues. The CDR3 DNA reads TGTGCCAGCAGCAAATTTGTGTCGGGACTAGCGGGCCACAGCTCCTACGAGCAGTACTTC. Translated: CASSKFVSGLAGHSSYEQYF.

V gene TRBV7-3 combines with J gene TRBJ1-5; tentative D call: TRBD1 (5 bases). Trimming pared 0 bases from V and 5 bases from J, leaving 11 bases between. The CDR3 is 15 residues long. CDR1 and CDR2 from the germline V gene are SGHTA and FQGTGA. This CDR3 is CASSLTGGGDQPQHF. CDR3 DNA: TGTGCCAGCAGCTTAACGGGGGGAGGGGATCAGCCCCAGCATTTT.

With respect to this clone: The germline gene is not matched at one end of the junction; a read error may be the cause. The chain combines TRBV4-3 with TRBJ2-3; D is perhaps TRBD2 (6 bases). Germline CDR1 and CDR2: LGHNA and YSLEER. The CDR3 sequence is 16 residues long. The CDR3 region is CGSSQVRGRRTDTQYF. CDR3 nucleotides: TGCGGCAGCAGCCAAGTCCGGGGGAGGCGGACAGATACGCAGTATTTT.

The chain employs TRBV7-3 and TRBJ2-3; possible D gene TRBD2, 7 bases. From germline, CDR1 is SGHTA and CDR2 FQGTGA. The CDR3 has 14 residues. Trimming took 5 bases from V and 2 from J, leaving 11 bases between them. CDR3 protein: CASSGGGFTDTQYF. The CDR3 DNA reads TGTGCCAGCAGCGGCGGGGGCTTCACAGATACGCAGTATTTT.

V and J are TRBV28 and TRBJ2-5; the match to TRBD2 covers 7 bases. Germline trimming cut 5 bases from V and 2 bases from J; bases unmatched to any gene: 11. The CDR3 has 16 amino acids. The germline V gene encodes CDR1 MDHEN and CDR2 SYDVKM. For the CDR3, the DNA is TGTGCCAGCAGTATCACCTCGGGACTAACGCAAGAGACCCAGTACTTC. It specifies CASSITSGLTQETQYF. Together with reference TRBV28 and TRBJ2-5, the CDR3 gives the full variable domain: DVKVTQSSRYLVKRTGEKVFLECVQDMDHENMFWYRQDPGLGLRLIYFSYDVKMKEKGDIPEGYSVSREKKERFSLILESASTNQTSMYLCASSITSGLTQETQYFGPGTRLLVL.